The 9 T cell receptor beta chains in this list originate from one sample, sequenced in a study of T cell responses to AZD1222 COVID-19 vaccine. The repertoire was sequenced with immunoSEQ multiplex PCR; TCRdb's copy has only in-frame clones and lacks some. The sample contains more than 100,000 clones, 80% to 90% of which appear only once. The material was peripheral blood, obtained on day 0 of AZD1222 vaccination. These receptor sequences come from an adult in good health.

This sequence joins TRBV29-1 and TRBJ2-6; 7 bases are a match to TRBD2. The germline gives CDR1 SQVTM, CDR2 ANQGSEA. The CDR3 loop spans 16 amino acids. Germline trimming cut 4 bases from V and 0 bases from J; bases unmatched to any gene: 6. The CDR3, as DNA: TGCAGCGTTGCCCTAGCGGCACCCTCTGGGGCCAACGTCCTGACTTTC. Its translation: CSVALAAPSGANVLTF.

The chain is built from TRBV10-3 and TRBJ1-1; 10 bases align to TRBD1. Germline V gene lookup returns CDR1 ENHRY and CDR2 SYGVKD. This CDR3 has 16 residues. J gave up 7 bases and V 0 bases, and 8 bases lay outside the gene matches. The chain's CDR3 is CAISESRTGGRGEAFF. In DNA form, the CDR3 reads TGTGCCATCAGTGAGTCCCGGACAGGGGGAAGGGGTGAAGCTTTCTTT.

The chain carries TRBV9 and TRBJ2-3; D uncertain. Trimming removed 4 bases from V and 2 bases from J, with 14 bases in between. This CDR3 comprises 15 residues. Germline lookup yields CDR1 SGDLS and CDR2 YYNGEE. Written as DNA, the CDR3 is TGTGCCAGCAGCAGTTACAGATCATACACAGATACGCAGTATTTT. Protein: CASSSYRSYTDTQYF.

This rearrangement joins TRBV19 to TRBJ1-2, with a possible D match to TRBD1 (5 bases). Trimming pared 5 bases from V and 5 bases from J, leaving 15 bases between. CDR3 size: 14 residues. Germline values: CDR1 LNHDA, CDR2 SQIVND (reference sequence). Written as DNA, the CDR3 is TGTGCCAGTAGTCTCCGGACAACCGAATATGGCTACACCTTC. It specifies CASSLRTTEYGYTF.

The rearrangement links TRBV7-3 to TRBJ2-5, with 8 bases identical to TRBD1. The CDR3 is made up of 15 amino acids. Germline V gene data show CDR1 as SGHTA and CDR2 as FQGTGA. V lost 3 bases, J lost 5 bases, and 8 bases stayed unmatched. The CDR3 is CASSLTSDRAETQYF. The CDR3, as DNA: TGTGCCAGCAGCTTGACCTCGGACAGGGCCGAGACCCAGTACTTC.

The J gene is TRBJ2-7, the V gene TRBV25-1, with D uncertain. Trimming removed 3 bases from V and 4 bases from J, with 13 bases in between. The CDR3 consists of 14 residues. The germline CDR1 and CDR2 sequences are MGHDK and SYGVNS. CDR3: CASSEVGKSYEQYF. For the CDR3, the DNA is TGTGCCAGCAGTGAGGTAGGCAAGAGTTACGAGCAGTACTTC.

This chain joins TRBV11-3 and TRBJ2-5; the match to TRBD2 covers 7 bases. After removal of 5 bases from V and 8 bases from J, the junction contained 11 bases not matched to a gene. The CDR3 runs to 14 residues. In germline, CDR1 is SGHNT, CDR2 YENEEA. The CDR3 spells CASSPSRGSRTQYF. The CDR3 DNA reads TGTGCCAGCAGCCCCTCACGCGGGAGTAGAACCCAGTACTTC.

The chain couples TRBV5-8 to TRBJ2-7; maybe TRBD2 (6 bases). The germline gives CDR1 SGHTS, CDR2 YDEGEE. The CDR3 spans 14 residues. With 2 bases removed from V and 0 bases from J, the gap between germline ends came to 9 bases. The CDR3 loop is CASSFRGSSYEQYF. CDR3 coding DNA: TGTGCCAGCAGCTTCCGGGGGAGCTCCTACGAGCAGTACTTC.

In its sample, this clone was seen once. This chain connects TRBV19 to TRBJ1-5; no clear D gene. Germline-derived CDR1 and CDR2 are LNHDA and SQIVND (reference sequence). V was cut by 1 base and J by 1 base, with 8 bases left in between. CDR3 length: 15 residues. CDR3 nucleotide sequence: TGTGCCAGTAGTATAGGAGACCTGAGCAATCAGCCCCAGCATTTT. Translating gives CASSIGDLSNQPQHF.